Each of the 10 T cell receptor beta chains below was sequenced from the same sample in a study of OX40 agonist ivuxolimab in advanced cancers. Only in-frame clones appear in the TCRdb table, and some are missing; sequencing was by immunoSEQ multiplex PCR. In the table there are approximately 99,000 clones, roughly nine tenths of which are singletons. The sample was CD4+ or CD8+ T cells sorted from blood, taken in a trial of the OX40 agonist ivuxolimab. These receptors were collected from an adult with an advanced solid tumor such as melanoma, head and neck, liver or kidney cancer.

The chain combines TRBV19 with TRBJ2-5, with TRBD2 identical over 11 bases. The assigned J gene may be wrong: the sequence end matches TRBJ2-7 better. The CDR3 totals 15 residues. CDR1 and CDR2 from the germline V gene are LNHDA and SQIVND (reference sequence). CDR3 amino acids: CASSRGTSGTYEQYF. DNA for the CDR3: TGTGCCAGTAGTAGGGGGACTAGCGGAACCTACGAGCAGTACTTC.

The gene calls are TRBV4-1 and TRBJ1-2; a possible D gene is TRBD1 (6 bases). In germline, CDR1 is MGHRA, CDR2 YSYEKL. The CDR3 has 16 amino acids. Trimming removed 1 base at V and 8 bases at J, with 20 bases between. Here the CDR3 reads CASSQASNLGAYGYTF. The CDR3 DNA follows: TGCGCCAGCAGCCAAGCTTCCAACTTGGGGGCTTACGGCTACACCTTC.

This sequence joins TRBV18 and TRBJ1-3; a weak D match, TRBD1 (5 bases). The CDR3 has 16 residues. Per germline, CDR1 KGHSH and CDR2 LQKENI. Trimming stripped 5 bases from V and 0 bases from J, with 14 bases between. In nucleotides, the CDR3 is TGTGCCAGCTCAGACTCGGGACCACTCTCTGGAAACACCATATATTTT. It translates to CASSDSGPLSGNTIYF.

V is TRBV7-2 and J is TRBJ2-7; 10 bases line up with TRBD2. The germline V gene has CDR1 SGHTA and CDR2 FQGNSA. The CDR3 runs to 14 residues. Germline trimming cut 3 bases from V and 3 bases from J; bases unmatched to any gene: 2. As DNA, the CDR3 is TGTGCCAGCAGCTTCGGACTAGCGGACTACGAGCAGTACTTC. This encodes CASSFGLADYEQYF.

This clone came up a few times. V gene TRBV6-1 combines with J gene TRBJ1-5; 7 bases match TRBD1. There are 17 residues in the CDR3. V shed 4 bases and J 3 bases; nucleotides not matched to a gene: 12. The germline V gene encodes CDR1 MNHNS and CDR2 SASEGT. CDR3: CASSGLDRVGANQPQHF. Here the CDR3 DNA reads TGTGCCAGCAGTGGCCTTGACAGGGTTGGAGCCAATCAGCCCCAGCATTTT.

The rearrangement uses TRBV27 and TRBJ1-2; TRBD1 matches 9 bases. This CDR3 region has 15 residues. V shed 0 bases, J shed 8 bases, and the junction held 7 bases outside the gene matches. Germline CDR1 is MNHEY and CDR2 is SMNVEV (reference sequence). The CDR3 loop is CASSLSPTGGSGYTF. Here the CDR3 DNA reads TGTGCCAGCAGTTTATCCCCGACAGGGGGGAGCGGCTACACCTTC.

The J gene is TRBJ1-3, the V gene TRBV7-2; maybe TRBD1 (6 bases). Germline CDR1 is SGHTA and CDR2 is FQGNSA. The CDR3 is made up of 16 amino acids. The V end was cut by 5 bases, the J end by 0 bases, with 14 bases between. This CDR3 reads CASSGRGDGSGNTIYF. CDR3 coding DNA: TGTGCCAGCAGCGGAAGGGGGGACGGCTCTGGAAACACCATATATTTT.

CDR3 protein: CASSMAGREQFF. The CDR3 bases are TGTGCCAGCAGCATGGCGGGAAGGGAGCAGTTCTTC. V gene TRBV7-3 combines with J gene TRBJ2-1; D perhaps matches TRBD2 (6 bases). Germline V gene lookup returns CDR1 SGHTA and CDR2 FQGTGA. V lost 5 bases, J lost 10 bases, and 12 bases lay in between. CDR3 size: 12 residues. The whole variable domain, remainder taken from reference TRBV7-3 and TRBJ2-1, is GAGVSQTPSNKVTEKGKYVELRCDPISGHTALYWYRQSLGQGPEFLIYFQGTGAADDSGLPNDRFFAVRPEGSVSTLKIQRTERGDSAVYLCASSMAGREQFFGPGTRLTVL.

This clone has just one count. The chain combines TRBV7-8 with TRBJ1-3; D gene uncertain. Germline values: CDR1 SGHVS, CDR2 FQNEAQ. The CDR3 covers 15 residues. V gave up 2 bases and J gave up 3 bases, with 11 bases separating them. CDR3 residues: CASSLPGVRGNTIYF. Here the CDR3 DNA reads TGTGCCAGCAGCTTACCCGGAGTTCGTGGAAACACCATATATTTT.

The chain employs TRBV2 and TRBJ1-4; tentative D call: TRBD1 (5 bases). Trimming left V 6 bases short and J 4 bases short, with 9 bases between. This CDR3 is 13 amino acids long. Germline CDR1 and CDR2: SNHLY and FYNNEI. CDR3 nucleotide sequence: TGTGCCAGCAGCCGGGACCGTAATGAAAAACTGTTTTTT. This encodes CASSRDRNEKLFF.